The rows below give T cell receptor beta chains drawn from one sample of a study of cytomegalovirus exposure and HLA in healthy donors. Produced via immunoSEQ multiplex PCR; TCRdb's table is partial and in-frame only. The sample holds 130,000 or so clones, about four fifths seen once. The sample taken for sequencing was PBMCs. These receptors were obtained from a man younger than 40 in good health and CMV-seronegative. The conserved cysteine and the conserved F or W are not part of the CDR3 here.

v_gene	len	j_gene	CDR3aa
TRBV27	12	TRBJ1-2	ASSPRGGFYGYT
TRBV28	15	TRBJ1-4	ASTDARFGQGNEKLF
TRBV2	9	TRBJ2-1	ASSPYNEQF
TRBV5-1	13	TRBJ1-4	ASSPRTGFNEKLF
TRBV4-1	11	TRBJ1-5	VSSQAGNQPQH
TRBV4-3	13	TRBJ2-5	ASSQEGGPSETQY
TRBV4-3	13	TRBJ2-5	ASSVSGGYQETQY
TRBV7-2	12	TRBJ2-5	ASSSGWSRETQY
TRBV4-1	13	TRBJ1-1	ASSQDRGQGTEAF
TRBV7-2	11	TRBJ1-6	ASSKDRFSPLH
TRBV28	13	TRBJ1-4	ASSTPRTANEKLF
TRBV5-1	14	TRBJ1-6	ASSHGTPLLNSPLH
TRBV27	12	TRBJ1-5	ASSSLEGNQPQH
TRBV29-1	11	TRBJ1-6	SVADREASPLH
TRBV7-9	13	TRBJ2-3	ASSLVQSHSDTQY
TRBV10-3	11	TRBJ1-4	AIRENLLEKLF
TRBV19	13	TRBJ2-7	ASSREPGGAYEQY
TRBV7-2	11	TRBJ2-7	ATARTSFYEQY
TRBV7-2	11	TRBJ1-5	ASSSRGSQPQH
TRBV4-1	13	TRBJ2-5	ASSQGVTSQETQY
TRBV5-1	13	TRBJ2-1	ASSLEARPYNEQF
TRBV5-5	10	TRBJ2-7	ASSFTGEEQY
TRBV2	10	TRBJ2-1	ASGQGGGEQF
TRBV4-1	14	TRBJ2-5	ASSQLGLATGRAQY
TRBV6-5	12	TRBJ1-6	ASSPLGGSSPLH
TRBV6-1	11	TRBJ2-7	ASSAGQVYEQY
TRBV7-2	13	TRBJ2-4	ASSLGPDIPNIQY
TRBV6-5	13	TRBJ2-2	ASSYQGLAVRELF
TRBV6-8	14	TRBJ1-6	ASSYRDGGANSPLH
TRBV19	13	TRBJ2-7	ASRRSGGSSYEQY
TRBV28	14	TRBJ1-5	ASSPQTWPRREPQH
TRBV5-4	13	TRBJ2-6	ASSSVSGGANVLT
TRBV14	13	TRBJ2-7	ASSQDAGDFYEQY
TRBV25-1	10	TRBJ1-4	ASSEEGGKLF
TRBV29-1	12	TRBJ2-3	SARPGLAADTQY
TRBV27	12	TRBJ2-7	ASSLLAGAAEQY
TRBV9	14	TRBJ2-3	ASSGPGLASTDTQY
TRBV11-2	14	TRBJ1-1	ASSRRDRGGYTEAF
TRBV14	12	TRBJ2-7	ASSKRQGGDEQY
TRBV30	11	TRBJ2-3	AWARPGTDTQY
TRBV30	13	TRBJ1-5	AWSALTGRGQPQH
TRBV18	14	TRBJ1-5	ASSPPGGVGNQPQH
TRBV23-1	15	TRBJ2-1	ASSQSSKGPSGIEQF
TRBV7-9	11	TRBJ2-3	ASSSTSTDTQY
TRBV29-1	10	TRBJ1-3	SVRGGGNTIY
TRBV7-6	13	TRBJ2-1	ASSLGLAGVGEQF
TRBV28	10	TRBJ2-2	ASTGGHGELF
TRBV4-3	11	TRBJ2-1	ARRGVAYNEQF
TRBV6-4	13	TRBJ2-3	ASSPTSGSTDTQY
TRBV29-1	9	TRBJ1-4	SPNRGEKLF
TRBV9	13	TRBJ2-1	ASSVSSGRAIEQF
TRBV6-6	12	TRBJ1-1	ASSYSGTDTEAF
TRBV18	16	TRBJ2-1	ASSPRRVAGGPGNEQF
TRBV6-1	14	TRBJ1-2	ASSVLDRRPNYGYT
TRBV5-1	12	NA	ASSAQGVSYEQY